Below are 13 T cell receptor beta chains sequenced from a single sample in a study of T-cell memory formation after mild COVID-19 (dated by TCRdb to the early 2020s). Library creation used 5' RACE. The reads were generated on an Illumina NovaSeq 6000. TCRdb ran its own pipeline on the public reads, namely fastp trimming at Q25 and MiXCR clone calling, and kept in-frame beta chains. When rows share a CDR3 protein, they turn into one entry using the most common DNA and genes. In this sample the table shows tens of thousands of distinct CDR3 sequences, around a quarter of which occur a single time. Clones ranked in the top ten supply 35% to 50% of the sample. Sample: PBMCs or a T cell subset sorted from them (not recorded which). These receptor sequences come from a man aged 18 to 35 who had mild COVID-19 (a few samples of this study predate the infection). The sample titles of this study are shuffled in the database, so cell type and time point are left out; the donor was told from shared clones.

This clonotype appeared a few times. The V and J genes are TRBV7-9 and TRBJ2-1, with D unresolved. Trimming stripped 0 bases from V and 9 bases from J, with 6 bases between. CDR1 SEHNR and CDR2 FQNEAQ come from the germline V gene (reference sequence). CDR3 length equals 12 residues. CDR3 loop: CASSLAMSEQFF. The CDR3 DNA is TGTGCCAGCAGCTTAGCTATGAGTGAGCAGTTCTTC.

The chain uses TRBV5-1 and TRBJ1-6; D might be TRBD1 (5 bases). The V gene's germline CDR1 is SGHRS and CDR2 YFSETQ. CDR3 length: 12 amino acids. Trimming pared 7 bases from V and 7 bases from J, leaving 9 bases between. For the CDR3, the DNA is TGCGCCAGCCGGGGCGGCAATTCACCCCTCCACTTT. The encoded protein is CASRGGNSPLHF.

The V and J genes are TRBV9 and TRBJ2-1; tentative D call: TRBD1 (5 bases). CDR3 size: 15 residues. Trimming removed 3 bases from V and 8 bases from J, with 18 bases in between. Germline V gene sequence: CDR1 SGDLS, CDR2 YYNGEE. CDR3 amino acids: CASSGLGWEGDEQFF. In DNA form, the CDR3 reads TGTGCCAGCAGCGGCCTCGGGTGGGAAGGGGATGAGCAGTTCTTC. Variable domain in full (rest from reference TRBV9 and TRBJ2-1): DSGVTQTPKHLITATGQRVTLRCSPRSGDLSVYWYQQSLDQGLQFLIQYYNGEERAKGNILERFSAQQFPDLHSELNLSSLELGDSALYFCASSGLGWEGDEQFFGPGTRLTVL.

There are a few counts of this clonotype. The chain combines TRBV11-2 with TRBJ1-1; unclear D gene. V lost 4 bases to trimming and J lost 1 base, with 1 base between them. This CDR3 comprises 11 residues. The germline V gene encodes CDR1 SGHAT and CDR2 FQNNGV. The chain's CDR3 is CASSWNTEAFF. As DNA, the CDR3 is TGTGCCAGCAGCTGGAACACTGAAGCTTTCTTT.

This clonotype was counted a few times. The rearrangement links TRBV19 to TRBJ2-3, with TRBD2 matching over 9 bases. V trimming: 3 bases; J trimming: 0 bases; junction bases outside the gene matches: 7. The CDR3 runs 17 residues. The germline CDR1 and CDR2 sequences are LNHDA and SQIVND (reference sequence). CDR3 residues: CASSMPPLAGSTDTQYF. CDR3 nucleotides: TGTGCCAGTAGTATGCCCCCACTAGCGGGTAGCACAGATACGCAGTATTTT.

The V call is TRBV4-3, the J call TRBJ2-1, with TRBD2 matching 14 bases. The CDR3 length is 17 residues. Trimming cost V 1 base and J 7 bases; bases outside gene matches: 6. Germline CDR1 and CDR2: LGHNA and YSLEER. The CDR3 region is CASSQGLAGGLGNEQFF. The CDR3 DNA reads as TGCGCCAGCAGCCAAGGACTAGCGGGGGGGCTGGGGAATGAGCAGTTCTTC.

This clonotype was observed a few times. The V call is TRBV12-3 or TRBV12-4, the J call TRBJ1-5; D not resolved. V lost 1 base and J lost 4, with 8 bases in between. This CDR3 spans 14 amino acids. Written as DNA, the CDR3 is TGTGCCAGCAGTTTAGGTTCGGGGAATCAGCCCCAGCATTTT. Amino acids: CASSLGSGNQPQHF.

This clonotype was picked up a small number of times. J is TRBJ2-7 and V is TRBV5-1; the D gene is possibly TRBD2 (6 bases). This CDR3 region has 15 residues. Germline assignment: CDR1 SGHRS and CDR2 YFSETQ. V was clipped by 0 bases and J by 3 bases, with 13 bases between them. The CDR3 DNA is TGCGCCAGCAGCTTGGCCTTGGGAGCGGGCTACGAGCAGTACTTC. Protein product: CASSLALGAGYEQYF.

In this sample, this clonotype turned up a few times. The chain combines TRBV4-2 with TRBJ1-6; TRBD1 is a possible D gene (5 bases). The germline V and J ends were trimmed by 0 bases and 9 bases, with 15 bases remaining between them. Germline CDR1 and CDR2: LGHNA and YNFKEQ. The CDR3 has 16 residues. The CDR3 bases are TGTGCCAGCAGCCAAGATTCGGGGCGGCTCGGTTCACCCCTCCACTTT. Protein: CASSQDSGRLGSPLHF.

V usage is TRBV18 and J usage is TRBJ2-1, with TRBD1 as a possible D gene (6 bases). V lost 2 bases and J 5 bases, leaving 13 bases between the germline ends. The CDR3 runs 15 residues. Germline V gene data show CDR1 as KGHSH and CDR2 as LQKENI. The CDR3 coding sequence is TGTGCCAGCTCACCAGGGGCAGGGGTAAACAATGAGCAGTTCTTC. This gives the protein CASSPGAGVNNEQFF.

The gene calls are TRBV7-6 and TRBJ1-1; possible D gene TRBD1, 6 bases. The CDR3 extends over 14 amino acids. The germline CDR1 and CDR2 sequences are SGHVS and FNYEAQ. Trimming took 3 bases from V and 5 from J, leaving 13 bases between them. This CDR3 is CASSFAGARTEAFF. The CDR3 bases are TGTGCCAGCAGCTTTGCAGGGGCTCGAACTGAAGCTTTCTTT. The full variable domain, rest sourced from reference TRBV7-6 and TRBJ1-1, is GAGVSQSPRYKVTKRGQDVALRCDPISGHVSLYWYRQALGQGPEFLTYFNYEAQQDKSGLPNDRFSAERPEGSISTLTIQRTEQRDSAMYRCASSFAGARTEAFFGQGTRLTVV.

This clonotype was detected a few times. The chain employs TRBV12-3 or TRBV12-4 and TRBJ2-3; 8 nucleotides agree with TRBD1. This CDR3 contains 16 residues. Germline trimming cut 5 bases from V and 6 bases from J; bases unmatched to any gene: 13. The CDR3 sequence is CASSPRTGYDKDTQYF. The CDR3 DNA follows: TGTGCCAGCAGTCCTCGGACAGGGTATGATAAGGATACGCAGTATTTT.

In its sample, this clonotype was seen a few times. V gene TRBV6-5 combines with J gene TRBJ1-6; D is possibly TRBD1 (5 bases). Germline V gene sequence: CDR1 MNHEY, CDR2 SVGAGI. Trimming took off 7 bases at V and 5 bases at J, with 9 bases between the two ends. CDR3 size: 13 residues. The CDR3 loop reads CASTPGNNSPLHF. CDR3 bases: TGTGCCAGCACCCCAGGGAATAATTCACCCCTCCACTTT.